This paragraph covers one T cell receptor beta chain sequence. Produced via immunoSEQ multiplex PCR; TCRdb's table is partial and in-frame only. The sample contains under 200,000 clones, 82% of which appear only once. This sample was taken from a study of blood T cell repertoires in COVID-19. The CDR3 spans 13 residues. After removal of 4 bases from V and 3 bases from J, the junction contained 4 bases not matched to a gene. From germline, CDR1 is SGHDT and CDR2 YYEEEE. The V gene is TRBV5-6, the J gene TRBJ2-7, with 7 bases fitting TRBD1. The sample taken for sequencing was PBMCs or T cells enriched from blood (not recorded which). This receptor was taken from a woman aged 60 to 75 with acute COVID-19. The CDR3 spells CASSPGTVYEQYV. CDR3 coding DNA: TGTGCCAGCAGCCCCGGGACAGTCTACGAGCAGTACGTC.